One TCR beta chain is described in this entry. V lost 1 base and J 0 bases, leaving 7 bases between the germline ends. The CDR3 consists of 14 residues. Germline CDR1 reads MNHNS; CDR2 reads SASEGT. The sample originates from a study of cytomegalovirus exposure and HLA in healthy donors. Primers: 60 Vbeta forward and 13 Jbeta reverse. Only in-frame clones appear in the TCRdb table, and some are missing; sequencing was by immunoSEQ multiplex PCR. Of 100,000 to 150,000 clones in the sample, less than 80% are singletons; the top ten hold about 2%. The TCR sequence derives from a female donor in good health and CMV-seropositive. This chain joins TRBV6-1 and TRBJ2-7, with D hard to call. Sequenced: PBMCs. As DNA, the CDR3 is TGTGCCAGCAGTGAAGGTGGCATCTCCTACGAGCAGTACTTC. This translates into CASSEGGISYEQYF.